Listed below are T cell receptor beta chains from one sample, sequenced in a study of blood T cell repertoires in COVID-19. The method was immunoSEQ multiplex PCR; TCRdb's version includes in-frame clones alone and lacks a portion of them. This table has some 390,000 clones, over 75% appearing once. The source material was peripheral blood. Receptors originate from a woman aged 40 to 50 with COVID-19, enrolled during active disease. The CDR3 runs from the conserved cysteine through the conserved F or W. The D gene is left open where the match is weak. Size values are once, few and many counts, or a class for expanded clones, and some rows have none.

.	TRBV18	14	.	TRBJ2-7	CASSPGRTPEEQYF	TGTGCCAGCTCACCGGGCCGAACGCCGGAAGAGCAGTACTTC
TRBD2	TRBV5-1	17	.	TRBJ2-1	CASTTAGLAVGNNEQFF	TGCGCCAGCACCACGGCCGGACTAGCAGTGGGGAACAATGAGCAGTTCTTC
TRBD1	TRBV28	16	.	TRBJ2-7	CASSLRLYNRGYEQYF	TGTGCCAGCAGTTTACGGCTTTATAACAGGGGCTACGAGCAGTACTTC
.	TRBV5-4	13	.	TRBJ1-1	CASSLGEDTEAFF	TGTGCCAGCAGCTTGGGGGAGGACACTGAAGCTTTCTTT
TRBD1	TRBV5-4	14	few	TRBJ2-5	CASSLTGGGETQYF	TGTGCCAGCAGCTTGACAGGGGGCGGAGAGACCCAGTACTTC
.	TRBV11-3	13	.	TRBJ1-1	CASSLLRDTEAFF	TGTGCCAGCAGCTTACTCCGGGACACTGAAGCTTTCTTT
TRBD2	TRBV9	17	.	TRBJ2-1	CASSPPGLAGAYNEQFF	TGTGCCAGCAGTCCCCCTGGGCTAGCGGGAGCCTACAATGAGCAGTTCTTC
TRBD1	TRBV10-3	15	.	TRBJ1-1	CAISETRGMGTEAFF	TGTGCCATCAGTGAAACCAGGGGGATGGGGACTGAAGCTTTCTTT
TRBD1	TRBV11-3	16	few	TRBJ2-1	CASSLAPGGSYNEQFF	TGTGCCAGCAGCTTAGCGCCAGGGGGCTCCTACAATGAGCAGTTCTTC
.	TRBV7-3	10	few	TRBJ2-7	CALSPYEQYF	TGTGCCTTAAGCCCCTACGAGCAGTACTTC
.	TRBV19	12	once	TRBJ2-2	CASSIGVGELFF	TGTGCCAGTAGTATAGGAGTCGGGGAGCTGTTTTTT
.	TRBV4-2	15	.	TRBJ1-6	CASSHGVAVDSPLHF	TGTGCCAGCAGCCACGGGGTCGCGGTTGATTCACCCCTCCACTTT
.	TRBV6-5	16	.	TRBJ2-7	CASSYSNRAVHREQYF	TGTGCCAGCAGTTACTCGAACAGGGCCGTCCATCGCGAGCAGTACTTC
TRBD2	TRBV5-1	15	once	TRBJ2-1	CASSRLAGTYNEQFF	TGCGCCAGCAGCAGACTAGCGGGGACATACAATGAGCAGTTCTTC